These 30 T cell receptor beta chains originate from one sample sequenced in a study of blood T cell repertoires in COVID-19. TCRdb's table, derived via immunoSEQ multiplex PCR, lists solely in-frame clones and lacks some. This repertoire shows about 180,000 clones, approximately 87% found once; its top ten account for around 20%. Sequenced input: peripheral blood. The receptor set was obtained from a man between 70 and 80 years old with active or convalescent COVID-19.

The rearrangement uses TRBV7-9 and TRBJ2-2; 9 nucleotides align to TRBD1. V lost 5 bases, J lost 5 bases, and 6 bases stayed unmatched. Germline V CDR1 and CDR2: SEHNR, FQNEAQ (reference sequence). The CDR3 is 15 residues long. The CDR3 region has the DNA TGTGCCAGCAGCCCACAGGGGGCAAGAACCGGGGAGCTGTTTTTT. Translating gives CASSPQGARTGELFF.

The chain uses TRBV14 and TRBJ1-5, with TRBD1 as a possible D gene (5 bases). The CDR3 is 14 amino acids. Trimming stripped 4 bases from V and 7 bases from J, with 14 bases between. Per the germline V gene, CDR1 is SGHDN and CDR2 is FVKESK. CDR3 sequence: CASSLGRGGQPQHF. CDR3 bases: TGTGCCAGCAGCCTCGGGAGGGGTGGACAGCCCCAGCATTTT. The full variable domain, in which reference TRBV14 and TRBJ1-5 provide the parts outside the CDR3, is EAGVTQFPSHSVIEKGQTVTLRCDPISGHDNLYWYRRVMGKEIKFLLHFVKESKQDESGMPNNRFLAERTGGTYSTLKVQPAELEDSGVYFCASSLGRGGQPQHFGDGTRLSIL.

The V gene is TRBV19, the J gene TRBJ1-2, with 8 bases lining up with TRBD1. Unmatched junction bases numbered 24, after V lost 5 bases and J lost 4 bases. The germline V gene encodes CDR1 LNHDA and CDR2 SQIVND (reference sequence). This CDR3 is 20 amino acids long. The chain's CDR3 is CASSAQTGAHPLLGLYGYTF. CDR3 in DNA: TGTGCCAGTAGTGCGCAGACAGGGGCCCATCCCCTCCTAGGCCTCTATGGCTACACCTTC.

This clone occurred a few times. This chain joins TRBV20-1 and TRBJ2-1; 11 positions match TRBD2. This CDR3 is 17 amino acids long. The V gene's germline CDR1 is DFQATT and CDR2 SNEGSKA (reference sequence). Trimming cost V 3 bases and J 1 base; bases outside gene matches: 8. DNA of the CDR3: TGCAGTGCTAGTTCTAGCGGGAGGCCGAGGTCCTACAATGAGCAGTTCTTC. It is translated as CSASSSGRPRSYNEQFF.

This chain connects TRBV5-5 to TRBJ1-1; no clear D. This CDR3 is built from 13 residues. Trimming removed 5 bases at V and 0 bases at J, with 8 bases between. Germline loops: CDR1 SGHKS, CDR2 YYEKEE (reference sequence). The CDR3 reads CASRSQMNTEAFF. Written as DNA, the CDR3 is TGTGCCAGCAGATCCCAGATGAACACTGAAGCTTTCTTT. Filled out from reference TRBV5-5 and TRBJ1-1, the complete variable domain reads DAGVTQSPTHLIKTRGQQVTLRCSPISGHKSVSWYQQVLGQGPQFIFQYYEKEERGRGNFPDRFSARQFPNYSSELNVNALLLGDSALYLCASRSQMNTEAFFGQGTRLTVV.

This chain links TRBV6-2 or TRBV6-3 with TRBJ1-4; 8 positions match TRBD1. The CDR3 extends over 18 amino acids. CDR1 and CDR2 from the germline V gene are MNHEY and SVGEGT. The trim removed 0 bases at V and 5 bases at J, leaving 11 bases unmatched. Here the CDR3 reads CASSYSILDRAPNEKLFF. The CDR3 nucleotides are TGTGCCAGCAGTTACTCGATCTTGGACAGGGCGCCGAATGAAAAACTGTTTTTT.

The chain couples TRBV7-9 to TRBJ2-4, with TRBD1 matching 7 bases. V lost 5 bases and J lost 6; bases outside the gene matches: 13. There are 16 residues in the CDR3. Germline V gene data show CDR1 as SEHNR and CDR2 as FQNEAQ (reference sequence). DNA for the CDR3: TGTGCCAGCAGCCACCAAAAGACAGGGTTGGCAAACATTCAGTACTTC. As protein: CASSHQKTGLANIQYF.

The V and J genes are TRBV11-3 and TRBJ2-1, with 13 bases matching TRBD2. Germline V lookup: CDR1 SGHNT, CDR2 YENEEA. This CDR3 has 17 residues. V was pared by 4 bases and J by 8 bases, with 11 bases of the junction left unmatched. DNA of the CDR3: TGTGCCAGCAGCTCCGGGACTAGCGGGATAGAGGGGGATGAGCAGTTCTTC. Amino acid sequence: CASSSGTSGIEGDEQFF.

V is TRBV4-3 and J is TRBJ1-5; D may be TRBD1 (5 bases). The CDR3 is 15 residues long. Per germline, CDR1 LGHNA and CDR2 YSLEER. V gave up 0 bases and J gave up 5 bases, with 11 bases separating them. CDR3 in amino acids: CASSQDGGGDQPQHF. The DNA for the CDR3 is TGCGCCAGCAGCCAAGATGGTGGGGGGGATCAGCCCCAGCATTTT.

The table lists this clone with a count of one. The chain recombines TRBV7-9 with TRBJ1-2, with 8 bases identical to TRBD1. The CDR3 runs 15 residues. Per the germline V gene, CDR1 is SEHNR and CDR2 is FQNEAQ (reference sequence). Losses at the gene ends were 2 bases for V and 8 bases for J; bases not matched to a gene: 10. CDR3 protein: CASSLMAGGSVGYTF. The CDR3 region has the DNA TGTGCCAGCAGCTTAATGGCAGGGGGCTCAGTGGGCTACACCTTC.

CDR3: CAISPSDRGWLSYEQYF. The CDR3 DNA reads as TGTGCCATCAGCCCGTCCGACAGGGGGTGGCTATCCTACGAGCAGTACTTC. The chain couples TRBV10-3 to TRBJ2-7; TRBD1 aligns across 9 bases. This CDR3 has 17 amino acids. Germline assignment: CDR1 ENHRY and CDR2 SYGVKD. The junction had 13 bases not matched to a gene; V was cut back by 6 bases and J by 1 base.

This chain links TRBV30 with TRBJ1-1; unclear D gene. The germline V and J ends were trimmed by 1 base and 0 bases, with 6 bases remaining between them. CDR1 GTSNPN and CDR2 SVGIG come from the germline V gene (reference sequence). The CDR3 is made up of 13 amino acids. The CDR3, as DNA: TGTGCCTGGAGTGAATTCATGAACACTGAAGCTTTCTTT. Its protein product is CAWSEFMNTEAFF.

Concerning this clone: The sample holds other DNA sequences that translate to the same CDR3. V usage is TRBV30 and J usage is TRBJ1-4, with 8 bases aligning to TRBD1. This CDR3 is 14 amino acids long. With V trimmed by 0 bases and J by 7 bases, 4 bases remained unmatched. CDR1 is GTSNPN and CDR2 is SVGIG in the germline V gene (reference sequence). The CDR3 region has the DNA TGTGCCTGGAGTGTGGGGGGGACAGGTGAAAAACTGTTTTTT. It specifies CAWSVGGTGEKLFF.

This chain links TRBV5-1 with TRBJ2-3, with D possibly TRBD2 on 5 matching bases. Germline V gives CDR1 SGHRS, CDR2 YFSETQ. This CDR3 is 17 amino acids long. V shed 0 bases and J shed 1 base, with 15 bases lying between them. The chain's CDR3 is CASSLEATAVRTDTQYF. DNA for the CDR3: TGCGCCAGCAGCTTGGAGGCTACAGCGGTCCGCACAGATACGCAGTATTTT.

The chain is built from TRBV5-1 and TRBJ2-3; TRBD2 matches 9 bases. Per germline, CDR1 SGHRS and CDR2 YFSETQ. This CDR3 region has 15 residues. J was trimmed by 1 base and V by 1 base; bases with no gene match: 1. CDR3 DNA sequence: TGCGCCAGCAGCTTGTGGACTAGCGGCACAGATACGCAGTATTTT. Amino acids: CASSLWTSGTDTQYF. Filled out from reference TRBV5-1 and TRBJ2-3, the complete variable domain reads KAGVTQTPRYLIKTRGQQVTLSCSPISGHRSVSWYQQTPGQGLQFLFEYFSETQRNKGNFPGRFSGRQFSNSRSEMNVSTLELGDSALYLCASSLWTSGTDTQYFGPGTRLTVL.

This chain uses TRBV5-4 with TRBJ2-5; the match to TRBD1 covers 8 bases. From germline, CDR1 is SGHNT and CDR2 YYREEE (reference sequence). The CDR3 totals 16 residues. The trim removed 4 bases at V and 4 bases at J, leaving 12 bases unmatched. The CDR3 DNA reads as TGTGCCAGCAGCCTCCCTGGGACAGGAACAGGAGAGACCCAGTACTTC. Translation gives CASSLPGTGTGETQYF.

The J gene is TRBJ2-1, the V gene TRBV7-8, with 7 positions matching TRBD1. The CDR3 runs to 16 residues. The junction had 10 bases not matched to a gene; V was cut back by 5 bases and J by 3 bases. The germline CDR1 and CDR2 sequences are SGHVS and FQNEAQ. The CDR3: CASSPRQGVLYNEQFF. The CDR3 DNA is TGTGCCAGCAGCCCCCGACAGGGCGTACTCTACAATGAGCAGTTCTTC. The variable domain in full, completed from reference TRBV7-8 and TRBJ2-1, reads GAGVSQSPRYKVAKRGQDVALRCDPISGHVSLFWYQQALGQGPEFLTYFQNEAQLDKSGLPSDRFFAERPEGSVSTLKIQRTQQEDSAVYLCASSPRQGVLYNEQFFGPGTRLTVL.

The chain recombines TRBV3-1 (or the pseudogene TRBV3-2) with TRBJ1-1; 7 bases fit TRBD1. After removal of 4 bases from V and 1 base from J, the junction contained 3 bases not matched to a gene. Germline V gene sequence: CDR1 LGHDT, CDR2 YNNKEL (reference sequence). CDR3 size: 14 residues. Written as DNA, the CDR3 is TGTGCCAGCAGCCCCCGGGACAGGAACACTGAAGCTTTCTTT. Translation gives CASSPRDRNTEAFF.

The chain links TRBV28 to TRBJ1-5; a weak D match, TRBD1 (6 bases). Trimming pared 6 bases from V and 9 bases from J, leaving 18 bases between. Germline V gene sequence: CDR1 MDHEN, CDR2 SYDVKM. There are 14 residues in the CDR3. CDR3 DNA sequence: TGTGCCAGCAGCGTCGACAGGACCCCTTGGCCCCAGCATTTT. Its translation: CASSVDRTPWPQHF.

The chain joins TRBV7-8 to TRBJ2-2; TRBD2 agrees at 10 bases. The CDR3 length is 16 residues. J was trimmed by 6 bases and V by 5 bases; bases with no gene match: 9. In germline, CDR1 is SGHVS, CDR2 FQNEAQ. This chain's CDR3 is CASSPSGAGGPGELFF. The CDR3 region has the DNA TGTGCCAGCAGCCCCAGTGGAGCGGGGGGGCCCGGGGAGCTGTTTTTT.

The V gene is TRBV28, the J gene TRBJ1-2; D is unresolved. This CDR3 comprises 11 residues. V was pared by 5 bases and J by 8 bases, with 9 bases between. From germline, CDR1 is MDHEN and CDR2 SYDVKM. CDR3 in amino acids: CASSNNFGYTF. The CDR3 nucleotides are TGTGCCAGCAGTAACAATTTCGGCTACACCTTC.

This chain joins TRBV5-1 and TRBJ1-4, with D possibly TRBD1 on 5 matching bases. V dropped 5 bases and J dropped 4 bases, with 15 bases sitting between them. The CDR3 consists of 15 residues. CDR1 and CDR2 from the germline V gene are SGHRS and YFSETQ. CDR3 amino acids: CASSYSGKNNEKLFF. The CDR3 DNA sequence: TGCGCCAGCAGTTACTCAGGGAAAAATAATGAAAAACTGTTTTTT.

This clone was seen once. The rearrangement uses TRBV30 and TRBJ2-7, with D possibly TRBD1 on 6 matching bases. Germline CDR1 reads GTSNPN; CDR2 reads SVGIG (reference sequence). Trimming shortened V by 5 bases and J by 4 bases, and 18 bases separated the two germline ends. The CDR3 length is 14 residues. This CDR3 is CAWDAGQFKYEQYF. CDR3 sequence (DNA): TGTGCCTGGGACGCCGGACAGTTTAAATACGAGCAGTACTTC.

The chain uses TRBV18 and TRBJ2-3; 8 positions agree with TRBD2. V trimming: 3 bases; J trimming: 4 bases; junction bases outside the gene matches: 9. CDR3 length: 16 amino acids. CDR1 is KGHSH, CDR2 LQKENI, per germline. CDR3 bases: TGTGCCAGCTCACCTTTTACATCCGGGAGGGCAGATACGCAGTATTTT. It codes for CASSPFTSGRADTQYF.

The V gene is TRBV7-2, the J gene TRBJ1-2; perhaps TRBD1 as D (6 bases). V was trimmed by 7 bases and J by 7 bases, leaving 28 bases between them. Germline loops: CDR1 SGHTA, CDR2 FQGNSA. The CDR3 length is 17 residues. The CDR3 DNA reads TGTGCCAGCATACCCAGCCGAATACAGGGAATGGCGAGTGGCTACACCTTC. Amino acid sequence: CASIPSRIQGMASGYTF.

The rearrangement links TRBV6-5 to TRBJ1-6; no definite D call. Germline lookup yields CDR1 MNHEY and CDR2 SVGAGI. The CDR3 sequence is 14 residues long. V was pared by 4 bases and J by 4 bases, with 8 bases between. CDR3 DNA: TGTGCCAGCAGTTCGTGGCAATATAATTCACCCCTCCACTTT. It yields the protein CASSSWQYNSPLHF.

J is TRBJ2-2 and V is TRBV5-8, with D maybe TRBD1 (5 bases). The CDR3 runs 14 residues. CDR1 is SGHTS and CDR2 is YDEGEE in the germline V gene. V was shortened by 4 bases and J by 6 bases, with 13 bases between the two germline ends. For the CDR3, the DNA is TGTGCCAGCAGCGCCTACAGGTTTCCCGGGGAGCTGTTTTTT. It specifies CASSAYRFPGELFF.

The chain uses TRBV11-2 and TRBJ1-5; D is uncertain. Germline V gene lookup returns CDR1 SGHAT and CDR2 FQNNGV. CDR3 length: 14 residues. Trimming removed 2 bases at V and 5 bases at J, with 10 bases between. DNA for the CDR3: TGTGCCAGCAGCTTAAGGACTTTAGATCAGCCCCAGCATTTT. Translation gives CASSLRTLDQPQHF.

The rearrangement links TRBV28 to TRBJ1-5, with 7 positions matching TRBD1. CDR3 length: 15 residues. Per germline, CDR1 MDHEN and CDR2 SYDVKM. The trim removed 10 bases at V and 1 base at J, leaving 10 bases unmatched. The CDR3 nucleotides are TGTGCCACGATAAGGACAGGCCGGAGCAATCAGCCCCAGCATTTT. It specifies CATIRTGRSNQPQHF.

This clone has only one observation. The chain employs TRBV7-3 and TRBJ1-1; TRBD1 agrees at 8 bases. Germline V gives CDR1 SGHTA, CDR2 FQGTGA. The V and J ends lost 7 bases and 3 bases, in that order; junction bases with no gene match: 7. This CDR3 is built from 14 residues. The CDR3 protein is CASKLDRVDTEAFF. In DNA form, the CDR3 reads TGTGCCAGCAAGCTGGACAGGGTGGACACTGAAGCTTTCTTT.